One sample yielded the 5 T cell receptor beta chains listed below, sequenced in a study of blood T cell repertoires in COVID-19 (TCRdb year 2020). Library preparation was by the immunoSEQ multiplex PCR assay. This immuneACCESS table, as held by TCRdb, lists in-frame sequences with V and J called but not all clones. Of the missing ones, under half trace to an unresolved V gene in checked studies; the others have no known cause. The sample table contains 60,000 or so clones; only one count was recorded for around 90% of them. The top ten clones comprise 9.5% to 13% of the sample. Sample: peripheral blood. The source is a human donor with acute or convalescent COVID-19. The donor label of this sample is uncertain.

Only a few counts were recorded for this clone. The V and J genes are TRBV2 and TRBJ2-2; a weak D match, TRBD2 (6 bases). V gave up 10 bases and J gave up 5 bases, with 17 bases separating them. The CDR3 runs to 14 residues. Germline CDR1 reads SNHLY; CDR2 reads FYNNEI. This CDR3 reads CATSGGRLTGELFF. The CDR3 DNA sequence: TGTGCCACCTCCGGGGGTAGGCTGACCGGGGAGCTGTTTTTT.

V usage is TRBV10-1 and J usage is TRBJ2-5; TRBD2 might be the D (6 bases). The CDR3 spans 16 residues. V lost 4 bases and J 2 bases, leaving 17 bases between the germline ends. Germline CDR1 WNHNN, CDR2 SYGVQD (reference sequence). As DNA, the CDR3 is TGCGCCAGCAGTGGAACCTGGGAAGCGGGTCAAGAGACCCAGTACTTC. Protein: CASSGTWEAGQETQYF.

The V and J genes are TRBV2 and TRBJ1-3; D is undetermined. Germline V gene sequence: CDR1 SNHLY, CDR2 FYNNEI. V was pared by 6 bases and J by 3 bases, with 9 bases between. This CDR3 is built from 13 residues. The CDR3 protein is CASSEDFGNTIYF. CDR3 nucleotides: TGTGCCAGCAGCGAGGACTTTGGAAACACCATATATTTT.

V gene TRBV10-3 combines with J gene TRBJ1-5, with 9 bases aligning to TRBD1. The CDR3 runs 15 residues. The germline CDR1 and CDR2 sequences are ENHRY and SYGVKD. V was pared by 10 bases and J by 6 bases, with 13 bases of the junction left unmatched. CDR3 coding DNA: TGTGCCACGAAGGCGGGACAGGGCGAAGGTCAGCCCCAGCATTTT. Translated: CATKAGQGEGQPQHF.

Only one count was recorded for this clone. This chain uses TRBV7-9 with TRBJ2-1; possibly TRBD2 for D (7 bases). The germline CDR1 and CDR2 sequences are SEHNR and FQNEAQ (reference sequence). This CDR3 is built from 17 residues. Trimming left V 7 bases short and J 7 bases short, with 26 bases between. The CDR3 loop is CASMPRRGRALENEQFF. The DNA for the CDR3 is TGTGCCAGCATGCCGCGGAGGGGGAGGGCCTTAGAGAATGAGCAGTTCTTC.